Following are 30 T cell receptor beta chains from one sample sequenced in a study of Ad26.COV2.S vaccination and SARS-CoV-2 variants. Noted treatment: roughly 20 received Ad26.COV2.S at low or high dose, single or two shots; about 5 received placebo; per-sample allocation not given. Sampling occurred on day 63 after the first vaccine or placebo injection. Some clones are missing from TCRdb's copy, which holds only in-frame ones; the method was immunoSEQ multiplex PCR. The sample records roughly 270,000 clones, 70% to 90% being singletons. This material consisted of peripheral blood, taken in a trial of Ad26.COV2.S vaccine versus placebo. These receptors came from a person between 18 and 59 years old who received the Ad26.COV2.S COVID-19 vaccine or a placebo.

V gene TRBV19 combines with J gene TRBJ2-1; 7 bases map to TRBD1. Germline V gene sequence: CDR1 LNHDA, CDR2 SQIVND (reference sequence). This CDR3 spans 14 amino acids. V lost 5 bases, J lost 8 bases, and 9 bases stayed unmatched. The chain's CDR3 is CASSDAGGSDEQFF. CDR3 bases: TGTGCCAGTAGTGACGCAGGGGGTAGCGATGAGCAGTTCTTC.

This chain joins TRBV28 and TRBJ1-3; D gene ambiguous. Trimming removed 7 bases at V and 0 bases at J, with 22 bases between. CDR1 and CDR2 from the germline V gene are MDHEN and SYDVKM. This CDR3 is built from 18 residues. CDR3 loop: CASTPRFRSTRSGNTIYF. CDR3 nucleotide sequence: TGTGCCAGCACTCCAAGGTTCCGGTCTACACGCTCTGGAAACACCATATATTTT.

The V gene is TRBV19, the J gene TRBJ1-2; D unclear. Germline V gives CDR1 LNHDA, CDR2 SQIVND (reference sequence). V gave up 8 bases and J gave up 8 bases, with 15 bases separating them. This CDR3 region has 12 residues. In nucleotides, the CDR3 is TGTGCCAGTTCGATGGGGAGTAAAGGCTACACCTTC. This sequence encodes CASSMGSKGYTF.

This rearrangement joins TRBV4-3 to TRBJ1-5, with a tentative D call TRBD1 (5 bases). Germline V CDR1 and CDR2: LGHNA, YSLEER. The V and J ends lost 4 bases and 2 bases respectively, with 12 bases between them. The CDR3 covers 15 residues. CDR3 loop: CASSRGTMGNQPQHF. The CDR3 DNA reads TGCGCCAGCAGCCGGGGGACTATGGGCAATCAGCCCCAGCATTTT.

The chain carries TRBV6-1 and TRBJ2-7, with TRBD1 matching 8 bases. Germline V gene lookup returns CDR1 MNHNS and CDR2 SASEGT. The CDR3 extends over 15 amino acids. The junction had 9 bases not matched to a gene; V was cut back by 1 base and J by 7 bases. This CDR3 is CASSEVDRAIREQYF. As DNA, the CDR3 is TGTGCCAGCAGTGAAGTGGACAGGGCAATCCGGGAGCAGTACTTC.

V usage is TRBV4-1 and J usage is TRBJ2-6; perhaps TRBD2 as D (7 bases). The CDR3 runs 19 residues. Germline CDR1 and CDR2: MGHRA and YSYEKL. Trimming pared 0 bases from V and 0 bases from J, leaving 15 bases between. As DNA, the CDR3 is TGCGCCAGCAGCCAAGATAGGGGGGGTTCTGACTCTGGGGCCAACGTCCTGACTTTC. Protein product: CASSQDRGGSDSGANVLTF.

The V gene is TRBV6-1, the J gene TRBJ2-1; TRBD2 matches at 12 bases. The CDR3 extends over 15 amino acids. The germline V gene has CDR1 MNHNS and CDR2 SASEGT. With V trimmed by 2 bases and J by 7 bases, 3 bases remained unmatched. The CDR3 coding sequence is TGTGCCAGCAGTGAATTAACTAGCGGGAGGAATGAGCAGTTCTTC. This codes for CASSELTSGRNEQFF.

V gene TRBV11-3 combines with J gene TRBJ2-2; 12 bases match TRBD1. J was trimmed by 3 bases and V by 6 bases; bases with no gene match: 8. The CDR3 runs to 17 residues. CDR1 is SGHNT and CDR2 is YENEEA in the germline V gene. CDR3 coding DNA: TGTGCCAGCAGGCAGGGACAGGGGGCCGGAGACACCGGGGAGCTGTTTTTT. Its translation is CASRQGQGAGDTGELFF.

The rearrangement uses TRBV10-3 and TRBJ1-1, with D possibly being TRBD1 (5 bases). CDR3 size: 13 residues. The germline V gene has CDR1 ENHRY and CDR2 SYGVKD. With 6 bases removed from V and 4 bases from J, the gap between germline ends came to 12 bases. The CDR3, as DNA: TGTGCCATCAGGGGGGGGGAAGCCACTGAAGCTTTCTTT. This sequence encodes CAIRGGEATEAFF.

V and J are TRBV5-1 and TRBJ2-7, with D possibly matching TRBD2 (5 bases). Trimming removed 4 bases from V and 0 bases from J, with 8 bases in between. CDR1 is SGHRS, CDR2 YFSETQ, per germline. The CDR3 length is 13 residues. This chain's CDR3 is CASSLRDSYEQYF. The CDR3, as DNA: TGCGCCAGCAGCCTTCGGGACTCCTACGAGCAGTACTTC.

The chain recombines TRBV7-2 with TRBJ2-7; D is possibly TRBD1 or TRBD2 (6 bases each). Trimming left V 0 bases short and J 6 bases short, with 12 bases between. Germline V CDR1 and CDR2: SGHTA, FQGNSA. The length of the CDR3 is 14 residues. The CDR3, as DNA: TGTGCCAGCAGCTTAGCGGGGGGCCTCCCCGAGCAGTACTTC. Translating it yields CASSLAGGLPEQYF. The complete variable domain, with remaining parts taken from reference TRBV7-2 and TRBJ2-7, reads GAGVSQSPSNKVTEKGKDVELRCDPISGHTALYWYRQSLGQGLEFLIYFQGNSAPDKSGLPSDRFSAERTGGSVSTLTIQRTQQEDSAVYLCASSLAGGLPEQYFGPGTRLTVT.

This sequence joins TRBV25-1 and TRBJ2-7; 8 nucleotides match TRBD1. After removal of 5 bases from V and 7 bases from J, the junction contained 4 bases not matched to a gene. This CDR3 is built from 12 residues. In germline, CDR1 is MGHDK, CDR2 SYGVNS. The CDR3 region has the DNA TGTGCCAGCAGTAACCAGGGGGCGGAGCAGTACTTC. Translation: CASSNQGAEQYF.

This clone was counted a few times. The chain employs TRBV29-1 and TRBJ1-1, with D possibly being TRBD1 (5 bases). The germline V gene encodes CDR1 SQVTM and CDR2 ANQGSEA. Trimming cost V 7 bases and J 0 bases, with 9 bases left between them. This CDR3 is 12 amino acids long. CDR3 coding DNA: TGCAGCGCGGAGGGGATGAACACTGAAGCTTTCTTT. Translated: CSAEGMNTEAFF.

The chain recombines TRBV7-2 with TRBJ1-6; possibly TRBD1 for D (6 bases). Trimming removed 4 bases from V and 8 bases from J, with 9 bases in between. CDR3 length: 13 residues. CDR1 SGHTA and CDR2 FQGNSA come from the germline V gene. The DNA for the CDR3 is TGTGCCAGCAGCTCACGGACAGATTCACCCCTCCACTTT. Its protein product is CASSSRTDSPLHF.

The rearrangement joins TRBV30 to TRBJ1-1, with a weak D call TRBD1 (6 bases). This CDR3 is built from 14 residues. Germline CDR1 and CDR2: GTSNPN and SVGIG (reference sequence). V dropped 0 bases and J dropped 6 bases, with 14 bases sitting between them. For the CDR3, the DNA is TGTGCCTGGAGTGTACTTCGGGGGCCCCCTGAAGCTTTCTTT. This sequence encodes CAWSVLRGPPEAFF. Looking up the rest from reference TRBV30 and TRBJ1-1 gives the full variable domain: SQTIHQWPATLVQPVGSPLSLECTVEGTSNPNLYWYRQAAGRGLQLLFYSVGIGQISSEVPQNLSASRPQDRQFILSSKKLLLSDSGFYLCAWSVLRGPPEAFFGQGTRLTVV.

The chain employs TRBV4-1 and TRBJ2-7, with D perhaps given as TRBD1 or TRBD2 (5 bases each). The CDR3 is 16 residues long. V was shortened by 0 bases and J by 0 bases, with 12 bases between the two germline ends. Germline V CDR1 and CDR2: MGHRA, YSYEKL. The CDR3 DNA reads TGCGCCAGCAGCCAAGACTTCCCGGGGACCTCCTACGAGCAGTACTTC. Protein sequence: CASSQDFPGTSYEQYF.

The chain joins TRBV5-6 to TRBJ1-1; TRBD1 might be the D (5 bases). The V and J ends lost 4 bases and 5 bases respectively, with 18 bases between them. CDR1 and CDR2 from the germline V gene are SGHDT and YYEEEE. The CDR3 spans 15 residues. CDR3 residues: CASSPTTGQVTEAFF. The CDR3 DNA follows: TGTGCCAGCAGCCCAACCACAGGCCAGGTTACTGAAGCTTTCTTT.

CDR3 protein: CASTFSQGWTDTQYF. The CDR3 DNA reads as TGTGCCAGCACCTTCTCACAGGGTTGGACAGATACGCAGTATTTT. This chain joins TRBV7-9 and TRBJ2-3, with D maybe TRBD1 (6 bases). Germline V CDR1 and CDR2: SEHNR, FQNEAQ (reference sequence). This CDR3 is built from 15 residues. With 7 bases removed from V and 3 bases from J, the gap between germline ends came to 17 bases.

This chain connects TRBV3-1 (or the pseudogene TRBV3-2) to TRBJ2-5; perhaps TRBD1 as D (5 bases). V lost 6 bases and J lost 9, with 20 bases in between. The germline gives CDR1 LGHDT, CDR2 YNNKEL (reference sequence). The CDR3 sequence is 14 residues long. For the CDR3, the DNA is TGTGCCAGCAGTATCAGGGCCGCCGCTATGGCCCAGTACTTC. It encodes CASSIRAAAMAQYF.

The rearrangement uses TRBV29-1 and TRBJ1-2; possible D gene TRBD1, 5 bases. Trimming removed 4 bases at V and 4 bases at J, with 16 bases between. CDR3 length equals 14 residues. Germline V gives CDR1 SQVTM, CDR2 ANQGSEA. The CDR3 bases are TGCAGCGTTGGCCGGGACTTCGCGGCCTATGGCTACACCTTC. Amino acids: CSVGRDFAAYGYTF.

The chain joins TRBV4-1 to TRBJ2-7; D call uncertain. There are 15 residues in the CDR3. With 0 bases removed from V and 4 bases from J, the gap between germline ends came to 13 bases. Germline V gene lookup returns CDR1 MGHRA and CDR2 YSYEKL. CDR3 coding DNA: TGCGCCAGCAGCCAAGAAGAGCAGTCTATATACGAGCAGTACTTC. This sequence encodes CASSQEEQSIYEQYF.

Only a few counts were recorded for this clone. The rearrangement uses TRBV7-2 and TRBJ1-6; D possibly corresponds to TRBD1 (5 bases). CDR1 is SGHTA and CDR2 is FQGNSA in the germline V gene. The CDR3 loop spans 13 amino acids. Trimming cost V 4 bases and J 15 bases, with 16 bases left between them. This CDR3 is CASSSAGAPVLHF. The DNA of the CDR3 is TGTGCCAGCAGCTCGGCCGGGGCCCCAGTCCTCCACTTT.

This clone was recorded only once. The chain couples TRBV5-1 to TRBJ2-2; no definite D call. This CDR3 spans 15 amino acids. The germline gives CDR1 SGHRS, CDR2 YFSETQ. The ends were cut back, 0 bases at V and 5 bases at J, with 11 bases in the middle. This CDR3 is CASSLAVAETGELFF. CDR3 DNA sequence: TGCGCCAGCAGCTTGGCCGTGGCCGAAACCGGGGAGCTGTTTTTT. Full variable domain (outside the CDR3, taken from reference TRBV5-1 and TRBJ2-2): KAGVTQTPRYLIKTRGQQVTLSCSPISGHRSVSWYQQTPGQGLQFLFEYFSETQRNKGNFPGRFSGRQFSNSRSEMNVSTLELGDSALYLCASSLAVAETGELFFGEGSRLTVL.

This chain joins TRBV7-2 and TRBJ2-7; D may be TRBD1 (5 bases). This CDR3 comprises 12 residues. Germline assignment: CDR1 SGHTA and CDR2 FQGNSA. Trimming pared 4 bases from V and 5 bases from J, leaving 9 bases between. CDR3 sequence: CASSSQGNEQYF. CDR3 in DNA: TGTGCCAGCAGCTCCCAGGGCAACGAGCAGTACTTC.

V and J are TRBV11-3 and TRBJ2-7; D is unresolved. The germline V and J ends were trimmed by 0 bases and 0 bases, with 6 bases remaining between them. The germline CDR1 and CDR2 sequences are SGHNT and YENEEA. This CDR3 has 14 amino acids. The CDR3 DNA reads TGTGCCAGCAGCTTAGACAGAAACTCCTACGAGCAGTACTTC. Translated: CASSLDRNSYEQYF.

Comments on this clone: The same CDR3 also results from other DNA sequences found in this sample. The V call is TRBV25-1, the J call TRBJ1-5; D is undetermined. The V and J ends lost 3 bases and 3 bases respectively, with 6 bases between them. This CDR3 is built from 13 residues. From germline, CDR1 is MGHDK and CDR2 SYGVNS. CDR3 DNA sequence: TGTGCCAGCAGTGATCGAGTCAATCAGCCCCAGCATTTT. Residues: CASSDRVNQPQHF.

The J gene is TRBJ1-4, the V gene TRBV10-3; 8 positions agree with TRBD1. The trim removed 4 bases at V and 2 bases at J, leaving 6 bases unmatched. This CDR3 has 16 residues. From germline, CDR1 is ENHRY and CDR2 SYGVKD. Here the CDR3 reads CAISAGQGGTNEKLFF. The CDR3 nucleotides are TGTGCCATCAGTGCAGGACAGGGAGGGACTAATGAAAAACTGTTTTTT.

This chain links TRBV11-2 with TRBJ2-3; 11 positions match TRBD2. With 1 base clipped from V and 3 bases from J, the junction kept 6 bases outside the gene matches. In germline, CDR1 is SGHAT, CDR2 FQNNGV. The CDR3 consists of 17 residues. The CDR3 DNA is TGTGCCAGCAGCTTAGGCCTTTCTAGCGGGAGGACAGATACGCAGTATTTT. This codes for CASSLGLSSGRTDTQYF.

The J gene is TRBJ2-1, the V gene TRBV9; D is ambiguous. Per germline, CDR1 SGDLS and CDR2 YYNGEE. V was trimmed by 3 bases and J by 0 bases, leaving 13 bases between them. The CDR3 contains 16 residues. The CDR3 region has the DNA TGTGCCAGCAGCGGAAAAGACTTCGTCTCCTACAATGAGCAGTTCTTC. Encoded protein: CASSGKDFVSYNEQFF.

This sequence joins TRBV7-9 and TRBJ2-3; D tentatively reads TRBD1 or TRBD2 (5 bases each). The CDR3 length is 14 residues. Trimming left V 8 bases short and J 3 bases short, with 15 bases between. Germline CDR1 and CDR2: SEHNR and FQNEAQ (reference sequence). The CDR3 spells CASRAGTTTDTQYF. In DNA form, the CDR3 reads TGTGCCAGCCGTGCAGGGACCACAACAGATACGCAGTATTTT.